One and the same sample provided the 6 T cell receptor beta chains below, sequenced in a study of CD8 T cells in ankylosing spondylitis (TCRdb year 2017). The investigation overall reported the following: A TCR beta motif made up of several highly homologous amino acid variants appeared to be characteristic of blood from ankylosing spondylitis patients.

Library preparation was by 5' RACE. These reads were obtained on an Illumina HiSeq 2500. Using fastp trimming at Q25 and MiXCR clonotype assembly, TCRdb reanalyzed the public sequencing data and kept in-frame beta chains. CDR3 protein duplicates are merged, each entry listing the most common genes and DNA. Within this sample are more than 500,000 distinct CDR3 sequences, with 5.3% of them counted one time only. The ten largest account for around 3.5% of the sample. These TCRs' antigens remain unknown. The sample was blood, either unsorted or a sorted T cell fraction (not recorded which). These receptors were collected from a male donor with ankylosing spondylitis.

In this sample, this clonotype turned up many times. V usage is TRBV7-2 and J usage is TRBJ1-5; 7 nucleotides agree with TRBD1. This CDR3 region has 14 residues. Unmatched junction bases numbered 4, after V lost 3 bases and J lost 5 bases. Germline CDR1 is SGHTA and CDR2 is FQGNSA. As DNA, the CDR3 is TGTGCCAGCAGCTTTATCAGGGGGGATCAGCCCCAGCATTTT. Amino acid sequence: CASSFIRGDQPQHF.

This clonotype was detected many times. The chain uses TRBV5-1 and TRBJ1-3; D is possibly TRBD1 (5 bases). V gave up 0 bases and J gave up 4 bases, with 8 bases separating them. Germline assignment: CDR1 SGHRS and CDR2 YFSETQ. This CDR3 is 14 amino acids long. The CDR3 nucleotides are TGCGCCAGCAGCTTGGGACAGCCAGGAAACACCATATATTTT. Translation: CASSLGQPGNTIYF. The full variable domain, its missing parts supplied by reference TRBV5-1 and TRBJ1-3, is KAGVTQTPRYLIKTRGQQVTLSCSPISGHRSVSWYQQTPGQGLQFLFEYFSETQRNKGNFPGRFSGRQFSNSRSEMNVSTLELGDSALYLCASSLGQPGNTIYFGEGSWLTVV.

This clonotype has ten or more counts. The chain couples TRBV29-1 to TRBJ2-1; 9 bases align to TRBD2. CDR1 SQVTM and CDR2 ANQGSEA come from the germline V gene. The CDR3 is made up of 12 amino acids. V shed 7 bases, J shed 10 bases, and the junction held 8 bases outside the gene matches. The CDR3 spells CSGEGLAHEQFF. DNA for the CDR3: TGCAGCGGGGAGGGACTAGCCCACGAGCAGTTCTTC.

In its sample, this clonotype was seen many times. CDR3 sequence reads: CASSFAAAGNTIYF. CDR3 in DNA: TGTGCCAGCAGTTTCGCGGCAGCTGGAAACACCATATATTTT. J is TRBJ1-3 and V is TRBV12-3 or TRBV12-4; D unresolved. CDR3 length: 14 residues. V was pared by 3 bases and J by 2 bases, with 8 bases between.

In this sample, this clonotype turned up many times. J is TRBJ1-1 and V is TRBV5-1; 7 bases align to TRBD1. The V gene's germline CDR1 is SGHRS and CDR2 YFSETQ. The junction had 1 base not matched to a gene; V was cut back by 2 bases and J by 3 bases. The CDR3 spans 13 residues. This chain's CDR3 is CASSFDRDTEAFF. CDR3 DNA: TGCGCCAGCAGCTTTGACAGGGACACTGAAGCTTTCTTT.

This clonotype was seen a handful of times. The CDR3 region is CASSSRQTDTQYF. CDR3 nucleotides: TGTGCCAGCAGTTCCAGACAGACAGATACGCAGTATTTT. This rearrangement joins TRBV7-9 to TRBJ2-3; TRBD1 is a possible D gene (5 bases). The CDR3 loop spans 13 amino acids. Trimming left V 6 bases short and J 3 bases short, with 10 bases between. Germline loops: CDR1 SEHNR, CDR2 FQNEAQ (reference sequence).